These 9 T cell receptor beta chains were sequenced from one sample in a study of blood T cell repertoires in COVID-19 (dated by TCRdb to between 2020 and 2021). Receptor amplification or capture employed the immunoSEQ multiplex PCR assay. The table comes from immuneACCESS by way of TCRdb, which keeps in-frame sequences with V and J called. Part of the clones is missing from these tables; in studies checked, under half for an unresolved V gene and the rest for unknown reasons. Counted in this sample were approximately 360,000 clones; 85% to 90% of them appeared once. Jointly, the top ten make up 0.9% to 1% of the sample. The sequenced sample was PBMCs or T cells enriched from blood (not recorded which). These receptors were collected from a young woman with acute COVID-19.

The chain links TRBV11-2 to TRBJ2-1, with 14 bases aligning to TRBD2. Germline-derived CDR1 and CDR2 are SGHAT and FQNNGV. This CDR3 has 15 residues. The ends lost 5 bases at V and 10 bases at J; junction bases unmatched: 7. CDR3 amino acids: CASSGGLAGGSEQFF. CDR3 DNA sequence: TGTGCCAGCAGCGGTGGACTAGCGGGGGGAAGCGAGCAGTTCTTC.

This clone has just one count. CDR3 loop: CASSAERNTEAFF. The CDR3 DNA sequence: TGTGCCAGCAGTGCAGAACGGAACACTGAAGCTTTCTTT. This chain connects TRBV7-2 to TRBJ1-1, with no clear D. This CDR3 region has 13 residues. The ends were cut back, 6 bases at V and 1 base at J, with 9 bases in the middle. The V gene's germline CDR1 is SGHTA and CDR2 FQGNSA.

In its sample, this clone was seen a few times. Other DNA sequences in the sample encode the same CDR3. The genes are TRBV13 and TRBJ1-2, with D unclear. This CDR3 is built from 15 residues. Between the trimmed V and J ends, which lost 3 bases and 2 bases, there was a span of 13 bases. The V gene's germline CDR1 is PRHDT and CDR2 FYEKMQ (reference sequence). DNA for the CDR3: TGTGCCAGCAGCTTGGTCCAGGCTACGAACTATGGCTACACCTTC. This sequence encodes CASSLVQATNYGYTF.

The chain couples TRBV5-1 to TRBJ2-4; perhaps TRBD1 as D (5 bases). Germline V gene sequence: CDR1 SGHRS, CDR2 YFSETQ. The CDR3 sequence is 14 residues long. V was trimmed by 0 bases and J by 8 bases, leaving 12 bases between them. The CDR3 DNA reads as TGCGCCAGCAGCTTGGTAGGGGCCGTGGACATTCAGTACTTC. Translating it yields CASSLVGAVDIQYF.

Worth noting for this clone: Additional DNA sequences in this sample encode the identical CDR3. The CDR3 sequence: CASSSGQSGSPLHF. CDR3 DNA: TGTGCCAGCAGCTCAGGACAGTCGGGATCACCCCTCCACTTT. The chain links TRBV7-3 to TRBJ1-6; a possible D gene is TRBD1 (6 bases). Germline CDR1 SGHTA, CDR2 FQGTGA. The CDR3 loop spans 14 amino acids. Trimming removed 4 bases at V and 10 bases at J, with 14 bases between.

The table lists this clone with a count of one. The CDR3: CASGLVLVGTGTEAFF. The CDR3 region has the DNA TGTGCTAGTGGTTTGGTACTTGTCGGGACAGGGACTGAAGCTTTCTTT. V and J are TRBV12-5 and TRBJ1-1; 9 nucleotides line up with TRBD1. Germline CDR1 reads LGHNT; CDR2 reads FRNRAP. The CDR3 totals 16 residues. V was clipped by 0 bases and J by 5 bases; unmatched bases: 7. The full variable domain, completed using reference TRBV12-5 and TRBJ1-1, is DARVTQTPRHKVTEMGQEVTMRCQPILGHNTVFWYRQTMMQGLELLAYFRNRAPLDDSGMPKDRFSAEMPDATLATLKIQPSEPRDSAVYFCASGLVLVGTGTEAFFGQGTRLTVV.

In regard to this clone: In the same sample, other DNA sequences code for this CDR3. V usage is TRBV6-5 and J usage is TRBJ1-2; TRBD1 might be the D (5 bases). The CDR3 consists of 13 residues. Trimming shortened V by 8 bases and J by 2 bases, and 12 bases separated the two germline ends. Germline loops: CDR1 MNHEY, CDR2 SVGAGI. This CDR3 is CASAPGGNYGYTF. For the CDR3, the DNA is TGTGCCAGCGCCCCGGGGGGAAACTATGGCTACACCTTC.

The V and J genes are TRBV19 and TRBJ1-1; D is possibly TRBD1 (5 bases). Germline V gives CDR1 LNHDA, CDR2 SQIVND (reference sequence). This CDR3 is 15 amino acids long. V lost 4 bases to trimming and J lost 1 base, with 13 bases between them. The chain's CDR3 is CASSTRGGTNTEAFF. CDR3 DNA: TGTGCCAGTAGTACCCGGGGGGGTACGAACACTGAAGCTTTCTTT.

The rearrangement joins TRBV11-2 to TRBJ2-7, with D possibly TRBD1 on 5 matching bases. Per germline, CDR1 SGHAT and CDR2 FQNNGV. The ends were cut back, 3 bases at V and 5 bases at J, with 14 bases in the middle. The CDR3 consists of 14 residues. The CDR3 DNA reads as TGTGCCAGCAGCTTGGATACAGGTTCCCACGAGCAGTACTTC. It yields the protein CASSLDTGSHEQYF.